These 4 T cell receptor beta chains came from one sample sequenced in a study of lung T cells in sarcoidosis with Löfgren's syndrome. TCRdb used MiXCR to reprocess the reads, holding one entry per CDR3 protein. The sample holds 6,500 to 9,500 distinct CDR3 sequences, around 21% seen once. The sequencing sample was made of CD4+ T cells from bronchoalveolar lavage fluid. These receptors originate from a human donor with sarcoidosis (Löfgren's syndrome or another form), or a control subject (not recorded which).

Of note for this clonotype: A clone one base away is much larger, so this may be a read error. The V and J genes are TRBV6-6 and TRBJ2-1; the D gene is possibly TRBD1 (5 bases). The germline CDR1 and CDR2 sequences are MNHNY and SVGAGI (reference sequence). With 5 bases removed from V and 1 base from J, the gap between germline ends came to 12 bases. The length of the CDR3 is 15 residues. The CDR3 region has the DNA TGTGCCAGCAGTAAAGACAGTGTATCCTACAATGAGCAGTTCTTC. It translates to CASSKDSVSYNEQFF.

By frequency in the sample, this clonotype is medium-sized (0.01 to 0.1%). The genes are TRBV20-1 and TRBJ1-5; the D gene is possibly TRBD1 (5 bases). The CDR3 runs to 14 residues. CDR1 and CDR2 from the germline V gene are DFQATT and SNEGSKA (reference sequence). Trimming removed 2 bases at V and 6 bases at J, with 14 bases between. This CDR3 reads CSARSPLGPQPQHF. The CDR3 DNA reads TGCAGTGCTAGATCCCCCTTGGGGCCTCAGCCCCAGCATTTT.

This clonotype occurred many times. J is TRBJ1-2 and V is TRBV28; a possible D gene is TRBD1 (5 bases). The germline gives CDR1 MDHEN, CDR2 SYDVKM. V lost 5 bases, J lost 4 bases, and 11 bases lay in between. The CDR3 totals 13 residues. The CDR3 loop is CASSPGLGYGYTF. The CDR3 DNA reads TGTGCCAGCAGTCCAGGGTTGGGCTATGGCTACACCTTC.

Ten or more counts support this clonotype. The rearrangement uses TRBV3-1 and TRBJ1-1; D unclear. The CDR3 contains 12 residues. Between the trimmed V and J ends, which lost 4 bases and 1 base, there was a span of 4 bases. From germline, CDR1 is LGHDT and CDR2 YNNKEL (reference sequence). The CDR3 reads CASSRGNTEAFF. The CDR3 nucleotides are TGTGCCAGCAGCCGCGGGAACACTGAAGCTTTCTTT.